This TCR beta chain was captured in a study of CD8 T cells in Susac syndrome. RNA amounts of roughly 0.5 to 1 ug underwent reverse transcription with random hexamers. The authors amplified TCR beta CDR3 across 54 Vbeta and 13 Jbeta using immunoSEQ multiplex PCR. TCRdb ran MiXCR on the immunoSEQ multiplex PCR reads and lists one entry per CDR3 protein. Of over 130,000 distinct CDR3 sequences listed, about 95% are singletons. Negative isolation yielded CD8+ and CD4+ T cells; FACS enriched TEMRA cells. This receptor was identified in a human donor with Susac syndrome. Sample: CD4+ T cells from PBMCs.

The CDR3 nucleotides are TGTGCCAGCAGTGTGGGCGGGGGAGCGCCCCAGCATTTT. It encodes CASSVGGGAPQHF. V gene TRBV25-1 combines with J gene TRBJ1-5, with TRBD1 as a possible D gene (5 bases). This CDR3 contains 13 residues. Trimming shortened V by 4 bases and J by 9 bases, and 13 bases separated the two germline ends. The germline V gene encodes CDR1 MGHDK and CDR2 SYGVNS.